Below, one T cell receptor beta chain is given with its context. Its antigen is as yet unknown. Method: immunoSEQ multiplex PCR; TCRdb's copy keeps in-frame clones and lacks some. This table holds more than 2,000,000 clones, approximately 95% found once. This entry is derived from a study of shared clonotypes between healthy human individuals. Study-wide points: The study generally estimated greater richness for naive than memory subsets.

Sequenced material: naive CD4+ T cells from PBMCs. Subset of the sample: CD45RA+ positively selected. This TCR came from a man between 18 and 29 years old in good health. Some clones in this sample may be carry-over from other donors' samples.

The CDR3 bases are TGCGCCAGCAGCTTGGTTTCGGGGGAAGTTTATGAAAAACTGTTTTTT. The encoded protein is CASSLVSGEVYEKLFF. The chain uses TRBV5-1 and TRBJ1-4, with D maybe TRBD1 (5 bases). V was cut by 0 bases and J by 6 bases, with 15 bases left in between. The CDR3 contains 16 residues. Germline CDR1 SGHRS, CDR2 YFSETQ.